The rows below give T cell receptor beta chains drawn from one sample of a study of blood T cells in healthy people across ages. TCRdb reanalysed the 5' RACE reads using MiXCR and keeps one entry per CDR3 protein. The sample has 730,000 or so distinct CDR3 sequences, roughly two fifths seen once. Sample: blood. These receptors were taken from an elderly man in good health. Each CDR3 is given without its conserved first and last residue. The D gene is left open where the match is weak.

d_gene | v_gene | CDR3aa
NA | TRBV2 | ASMTLVSYNSPLH
NA | TRBV30 | AWSFLSETQY
TRBD2 | TRBV12-3/TRBV12-4 | ASSLEYGTTNNEQF
TRBD1 | TRBV4-1 | ASSQVNRGAIQY
TRBD1 | TRBV6-4 | ASSDPRGQFTDTQY
NA | TRBV4-1 | ASSLGEGLPYGYT
NA | TRBV7-2 | ASSKHASGVNQPQH
TRBD2 | TRBV7-8 | ASSRASGGTPRETQY
TRBD1 | TRBV11-2 | ASSPTGGTDAQY
NA | TRBV6-2/TRBV6-3 | ASNSDRLSYNEQF
TRBD1 | TRBV5-1 | ASSLGQGMLDEQY
NA | TRBV9 | ASSAVVTGELF
TRBD1 | TRBV14 | ASSVTGTGRLTDIYNEQF
TRBD2 | TRBV14 | ASSHGGTGLLAGGRNEQF